These T cell receptor beta chains were read from a single sample in a study of vaccination and CD4 T cells after COVID-19. A single record per CDR3 protein comes from TCRdb applying MiXCR to the PCR reads. The sample records 9,500 to 11,000 distinct CDR3 sequences, about 25% being singletons. Their specific antigens are unknown. The source material was CD4+ T cells from blood, cultured in vitro, sampled after SARS-CoV-2 vaccination. The receptors here all came from a human donor who had recovered from COVID-19. The CDR3 runs from the conserved cysteine through the conserved F or W. The D gene is left open where the match is weak. Not every row has a clone size; where given, it reads once, few, many or a size class.

NA | few | TRBJ2-7 | TRBV21-1 | CASSPVKQYF | TGTGCCAGCAGCCCTGTAAAGCAGTACTTC
TRBD2 | NA | TRBJ2-3 | TRBV6-1 | CASSESPSGGLPHTQYF | TGTGCCAGCAGTGAAAGTCCTAGCGGGGGGCTGCCCCATACGCAGTATTTT
NA | NA | TRBJ2-7 | TRBV7-9 | CASSLAGGGYEQYF | TGTGCCAGCAGCTTAGCGGGAGGAGGCTACGAGCAGTACTTC
NA | NA | TRBJ1-2 | TRBV29-1 | CSVERAGRGYGYTF | TGCAGCGTTGAACGGGCAGGGAGGGGCTATGGCTACACCTTC
NA | medium-sized | TRBJ2-7 | TRBV20-1 | CSARGGEVLMAYEQYF | TGCAGTGCTAGAGGTGGAGAGGTTCTCATGGCGTACGAGCAGTACTTC
TRBD2 | NA | TRBJ2-1 | TRBV4-2 | CASSPRLAGGRGSSYNEQFF | TGTGCCAGCAGCCCCAGACTAGCGGGAGGACGGGGGTCTTCCTACAATGAGCAGTTCTTC
TRBD1 | few | TRBJ2-5 | TRBV11-3 | CASSPGTVGRRTQYF | TGTGCCAGCAGCCCAGGGACAGTTGGCAGGAGGACCCAGTACTTC
NA | once | TRBJ2-3 | TRBV5-4 | CASSLELRVDTDTQYF | TGTGCCAGCAGCTTGGAGTTGCGGGTTGACACAGATACGCAGTATTTT
TRBD1 | few | TRBJ2-3 | TRBV6-1 | CASSERGQGTDTQYF | TGTGCCAGCAGTGAACGGGGACAGGGAACAGATACGCAGTATTTT
TRBD1 | few | TRBJ2-7 | TRBV20-1 | CSVAGGYEQYF | TGCAGTGTGGCAGGGGGCTACGAGCAGTACTTC
TRBD1 | medium-sized | TRBJ2-7 | TRBV28 | CASSLTGTYEQYF | TGTGCCAGCAGTTTGACAGGGACCTACGAGCAGTACTTC
TRBD1 | few | TRBJ2-1 | TRBV7-8 | CASSSPGGNEQFF | TGTGCCAGCAGCTCCCCAGGGGGCAATGAGCAGTTCTTC
TRBD1 | few | TRBJ1-2 | TRBV28 | CASSSTGLYGYTF | TGTGCCAGCAGTTCGACAGGGCTCTATGGCTACACCTTC
NA | NA | TRBJ2-1 | TRBV24-1 | CATSADTLSYNEQFF | TGTGCCACCAGTGCCGACACCCTCTCCTACAATGAGCAGTTCTTC
TRBD2 | NA | TRBJ2-1 | TRBV20-1 | CSARDYASGSYNEQFF | TGCAGTGCTAGAGATTACGCTAGCGGCTCCTACAATGAGCAGTTCTTC
NA | medium-sized | TRBJ2-1 | TRBV7-9 | CASSPAGNEQFF | TGTGCCAGCAGCCCAGCGGGTAATGAGCAGTTCTTC
TRBD1 | few | TRBJ1-5 | TRBV20-1 | CSARDPQGGQPQHF | TGCAGTGCTAGAGATCCCCAGGGGGGTCAGCCCCAGCATTTT
TRBD2 | NA | TRBJ2-1 | TRBV20-1 | CSARVNSVAGGINYNEQFF | TGCAGTGCTAGAGTCAATTCAGTAGCGGGGGGAATTAACTACAATGAGCAGTTCTTC
TRBD1 | few | TRBJ2-1 | TRBV10-1 | CASSEYRGLEQFF | TGCGCCAGCAGTGAGTACAGGGGGCTTGAGCAGTTCTTC
TRBD2 | NA | TRBJ2-1 | TRBV6-1 | CASRPRLAGYNEQFF | TGTGCCAGCAGGCCCCGACTAGCGGGGTACAATGAGCAGTTCTTC
NA | few | TRBJ2-7 | TRBV7-2 | CASSLFGPTYEQYF | TGTGCCAGCAGCTTATTTGGGCCGACCTACGAGCAGTACTTC
NA | few | TRBJ2-7 | TRBV6-2/TRBV6-3 | CASRTEQGAASEQYF | TGTGCCAGCAGAACGGAACAGGGTGCGGCCTCCGAGCAGTACTTC
NA | NA | TRBJ2-5 | TRBV20-1 | CSAREAGSGKGTQYF | TGCAGTGCTAGAGAGGCTGGTAGCGGAAAAGGGACCCAGTACTTC
TRBD2 | medium-sized | TRBJ2-7 | TRBV10-2 | CASSEGASGSAYEQYF | TGCGCCAGCAGTGAGGGGGCGAGCGGGAGTGCATACGAGCAGTACTTC
NA | once | TRBJ1-1 | TRBV21-1 | CASSKVPLGGATEAFF | TGTGCCAGCAGCAAAGTGCCGTTAGGGGGGGCCACTGAAGCTTTCTTT
NA | few | TRBJ2-3 | TRBV6-1 | CASSKRLLETDTQYF | TGTGCCAGCAGTAAACGATTGCTAGAGACAGATACGCAGTATTTT
TRBD1 | NA | TRBJ2-7 | TRBV2 | CASFRTGLSYEQYF | TGTGCCAGCTTTAGGACAGGTCTCTCCTACGAGCAGTACTTC
TRBD1 | NA | TRBJ2-7 | TRBV28 | CASSPPPRQGHYEQYF | TGTGCCAGCAGTCCCCCCCCGAGACAGGGACACTACGAGCAGTACTTC
NA | NA | TRBJ2-6 | TRBV10-3 | CAISAGKGANVLTF | TGTGCCATCAGTGCCGGGAAGGGGGCCAACGTCCTGACTTTC
NA | few | TRBJ1-5 | TRBV10-1 | CASTDLAGVHQPQHF | TGCGCCAGCACCGACCTGGCAGGCGTCCATCAGCCCCAGCATTTT
NA | NA | TRBJ1-6 | TRBV20-1 | CSARTSNSPLHF | TGCAGTGCGAGGACAAGTAATTCACCCCTCCACTTT
TRBD2 | NA | TRBJ2-1 | TRBV6-2/TRBV6-3 | CASSRLAGAYNEQFF | TGTGCCAGCAGCAGACTAGCGGGAGCGTACAATGAGCAGTTCTTC
TRBD1 | medium-sized | TRBJ1-5 | TRBV20-1 | CSARDGTGDVQPQHF | TGCAGTGCTAGAGACGGGACAGGGGACGTACAGCCCCAGCATTTT
NA | NA | TRBJ1-5 | TRBV20-1 | CSARAGFVGNQPQHF | TGCAGTGCTAGAGCAGGGTTCGTCGGCAATCAGCCCCAGCATTTT
TRBD1 | few | TRBJ2-7 | TRBV18 | CASSPVGTGAYEQYF | TGTGCCAGCTCACCTGTAGGTACAGGGGCCTACGAGCAGTACTTC
TRBD2 | few | TRBJ2-5 | TRBV20-1 | CSATRLGASGRGETQYF | TGCAGTGCTACTCGCCTTGGGGCTAGCGGGAGGGGGGAGACCCAGTACTTC
TRBD2 | few | TRBJ2-7 | TRBV7-9 | CASNTWRGVEQYF | TGTGCCAGCAACACATGGCGGGGGGTCGAGCAGTACTTC
NA | few | TRBJ2-3 | TRBV24-1 | CATSDSGTPTDTQYF | TGTGCCACCAGTGATTCGGGGACGCCCACAGATACGCAGTATTTT
TRBD1 | few | TRBJ1-2 | TRBV27 | CASSPGQGYGYTF | TGTGCCAGCAGTCCCGGACAGGGCTATGGCTACACCTTC
TRBD2 | NA | TRBJ2-3 | TRBV27 | CASRRLAGGTTDTQYF | TGTGCCAGCAGGAGACTAGCGGGAGGGACCACAGATACGCAGTATTTT
NA | NA | TRBJ1-5 | TRBV7-8 | CASSFGQVQPQHF | TGTGCCAGCAGCTTCGGGCAGGTCCAGCCCCAGCATTTT
NA | NA | TRBJ2-6 | TRBV20-1 | CSASQDSGANVLTF | TGCAGTGCTAGCCAAGACTCTGGGGCCAACGTCCTGACTTTC
TRBD1 | NA | TRBJ1-6 | TRBV6-5 | CASSSTGDNSPLHF | TGTGCCAGCAGTTCGACAGGGGATAATTCACCCCTCCACTTT
TRBD2 | NA | TRBJ2-1 | TRBV11-3 | CASSPTRAGAHNEQFF | TGTGCCAGCAGCCCCACCAGAGCGGGAGCCCACAATGAGCAGTTCTTC
TRBD2 | medium-sized | TRBJ2-7 | TRBV7-2 | CASSLVPASGKYFYEQYF | TGTGCCAGCAGCTTAGTTCCGGCTAGCGGGAAATACTTCTACGAGCAGTACTTC
NA | NA | TRBJ1-1 | TRBV21-1 | CASTHRGTYTEAFF | TGTGCCAGCACTCACAGGGGGACCTATACTGAAGCTTTCTTT
TRBD2 | NA | TRBJ2-2 | TRBV7-9 | CASSSLAGGYTGELFF | TGTGCCAGCAGCTCCCTAGCGGGAGGGTACACCGGGGAGCTGTTTTTT
NA | medium-sized | TRBJ2-5 | TRBV7-9 | CASSRGETQYF | TGTGCCAGCAGTCGGGGGGAGACCCAGTACTTC
TRBD2 | NA | TRBJ2-5 | TRBV20-1 | CSARRLAGGTYSAETQYF | TGCAGTGCTCGGAGACTAGCGGGAGGGACCTACTCGGCCGAGACCCAGTACTTC
TRBD2 | few | TRBJ2-7 | TRBV10-1 | CASSESTSGKTRQYF | TGCGCCAGCAGTGAGTCGACTAGCGGGAAAACCCGGCAGTACTTC
TRBD2 | NA | TRBJ2-5 | TRBV5-1 | CASSRTGTSGSETQYF | TGCGCCAGCAGCCGCACCGGGACTAGCGGGAGTGAGACCCAGTACTTC
NA | NA | TRBJ1-6 | TRBV7-9 | CASSPTGRTYNSPLHF | TGTGCCAGCAGCCCGACCGGACGGACCTATAATTCACCCCTCCACTTT
TRBD1 | NA | TRBJ2-7 | TRBV6-1 | CASRRIRDSFYEQYF | TGTGCCAGCAGACGAATACGGGACAGCTTCTACGAGCAGTACTTC
NA | NA | TRBJ1-5 | TRBV11-2 | CASSLTGGSNQPQHF | TGTGCCAGCAGCTTAACCGGGGGGTCGAATCAGCCCCAGCATTTT
TRBD1 | medium-sized | TRBJ1-2 | TRBV20-1 | CSARDSRGQYYGYTF | TGCAGTGCTAGAGATTCGAGGGGGCAGTACTATGGCTACACCTTC